The source of this T cell receptor (beta chain) is a study of T cell changes during pregnancy in multiple sclerosis. Some clones are missing from TCRdb's copy, which holds only in-frame ones; the method was immunoSEQ multiplex PCR. Counted here are roughly 80,000 clones, around 92% occurring once; the ten biggest clones make up approximately 1.5%. This CDR3 region has 12 residues. V lost 6 bases, J lost 2 bases, and 7 bases lay in between. Germline V CDR1 and CDR2: MNHNS, SASEGT. Sample: peripheral blood, taken before pregnancy. The chain combines TRBV6-1 with TRBJ1-2, with no clear D. This TCR derives from a female donor with multiple sclerosis, enrolled in a pregnancy study. CDR3 in DNA: TGTGCCAGCAGCCTAGTAAACTATGGCTACACCTTC. Encoded protein: CASSLVNYGYTF.